The source of this TCR delta chain is a study of gamma delta lymphoproliferative disorders and STAT genes. Study details: Each gamma-chain library started from at least 50 ng of genomic DNA, using the LymphoTrack Dx TCRG Assay. For the delta chain, EuroClonality-NGS standard procedure was applied. Findings of the study overall: Most major patient clonotypes were shared with at least one healthy donor. Whether leukemic clones are public or private remains unconfirmed.

PBMCs from patients and controls supplied the genomic DNA for sequencing. As for this clone: Its antigen is as yet unknown. TCRdb lists the protein of a much larger clone for this DNA, which differs at residue 18, so this is likely a read error; the protein given here is translated from the DNA itself.

From germline, CDR1 is GEAIGNYY and CDR2 EKD. The CDR3 length is 20 residues. TCRdb re-called the multiplex PCR reads using CATT. The repertoire includes 2,500 to 3,500 delta-chain clones, 1% to 1.5% of them detected once, and just under 20% sits in the top ten. The receptor was isolated from a human donor in good health. The V call is TRDV2, the J call TRDJ3; TRDD3 matches at 7 bases. The source material was blood. The CDR3 region has the DNA TGTGCCTGTGACACCGCTGGGGGGGACACCAGCTCCTGGGACACCCGACAGATATTTTTC. This gives the protein CACDTAGGDTSSWDTRQIFF.